The 10 T cell receptor beta chains presented below share a single source sample, sequenced in a study of cytomegalovirus exposure and HLA in healthy donors. The primer mix had 60 Vbeta and 13 Jbeta primers. The table came from immunoSEQ multiplex PCR; TCRdb's copy has only in-frame clones and leaves some out. In the table there are approximately 170,000 clones, around two thirds of which are singletons. Sequences were obtained from PBMCs. The source of these receptors is a man between 45 and 60 years old in good health and CMV-seronegative.

This clone was recorded once. The rearrangement joins TRBV4-3 to TRBJ2-3, with 14 nucleotides matching TRBD2. Germline values: CDR1 LGHNA, CDR2 YSLEER. V lost 1 base to trimming and J lost 5 bases; unmatched junction nucleotides: 2. The CDR3 has 16 residues. The CDR3, as DNA: TGCGCCAGCAGCCAAGGACTAGCGGGGGGGCAAGATACGCAGTATTTT. Its protein product is CASSQGLAGGQDTQYF.

This clone appeared a few times. The chain links TRBV7-9 to TRBJ1-1; no clear D. Trimming pared 5 bases from V and 2 bases from J, leaving 6 bases between. The CDR3 is made up of 12 amino acids. CDR1 and CDR2 (germline): SEHNR, FQNEAQ (reference sequence). The CDR3 is CASSLKNTEAFF. CDR3 DNA sequence: TGTGCCAGCAGCCTTAAAAACACTGAAGCTTTCTTT. Together with reference TRBV7-9 and TRBJ1-1, the CDR3 gives the full variable domain: DTGVSQNPRHKITKRGQNVTFRCDPISEHNRLYWYRQTLGQGPEFLTYFQNEAQLEKSRLLSDRFSAERPKGSFSTLEIQRTEQGDSAMYLCASSLKNTEAFFGQGTRLTVV.

A single count supports this clone. V usage is TRBV5-1 and J usage is TRBJ1-4, with TRBD1 matching 8 bases. V shed 0 bases, J shed 6 bases, and the junction held 4 bases outside the gene matches. Germline V lookup: CDR1 SGHRS, CDR2 YFSETQ. The CDR3 extends over 15 amino acids. In nucleotides, the CDR3 is TGCGCCAGCAGCTTGGCGGACAGGGCCGATGAAAAACTGTTTTTT. Its protein product is CASSLADRADEKLFF.

This clone has just a few counts. The chain combines TRBV5-1 with TRBJ1-6; D perhaps matches TRBD1 (5 bases). Germline V lookup: CDR1 SGHRS, CDR2 YFSETQ. The germline V and J ends were trimmed by 4 bases and 8 bases, with 13 bases remaining between them. There are 14 residues in the CDR3. The CDR3 bases are TGCGCCAGCAGCCCCCCGGACACCGATTCACCCCTCCACTTT. It codes for CASSPPDTDSPLHF.

This clone appeared a few times. The genes are TRBV7-2 and TRBJ1-1; the D gene is possibly TRBD1 (6 bases). The ends were cut back, 6 bases at V and 6 bases at J, with 8 bases in the middle. The germline V gene has CDR1 SGHTA and CDR2 FQGNSA. The CDR3 extends over 11 amino acids. The CDR3 DNA reads TGTGCCAGCAGGGACAGATCTGAAGCTTTCTTT. Protein: CASRDRSEAFF.

The genes are TRBV30 and TRBJ2-5; 14 nucleotides line up with TRBD2. CDR3 length: 18 amino acids. The germline gives CDR1 GTSNPN, CDR2 SVGIG (reference sequence). The V gene end was trimmed by 3 bases and the J gene end by 2 bases; junction bases not matched to a gene: 11. Here the CDR3 reads CAWRSPPWTSGGQETQYF. CDR3 DNA sequence: TGTGCCTGGAGGAGCCCCCCCTGGACTAGCGGGGGGCAAGAGACCCAGTACTTC.

This clone has just a few counts. One junction end disagrees with the germline gene, perhaps due to a read error. This rearrangement joins TRBV7-9 to TRBJ1-5; D is unclear. The CDR3 totals 15 residues. Germline lookup yields CDR1 SEHNR and CDR2 FQNEAQ (reference sequence). CDR3 sequence reads: CTSSFVQDMNQPQHF. DNA of the CDR3: TGTACCAGCAGCTTTGTTCAGGATATGAATCAGCCCCAGCATTTT.

This clone showed up just once. The chain joins TRBV5-1 to TRBJ2-1, with 7 bases fitting TRBD1. J lost 7 bases, V lost 4 bases, and 2 bases had no gene match. Germline assignment: CDR1 SGHRS and CDR2 YFSETQ. The CDR3 is made up of 12 amino acids. The CDR3 DNA sequence: TGCGCCAGCAGCACGGGACAGAATGAGCAGTTCTTC. This sequence encodes CASSTGQNEQFF. The complete variable domain, with remaining parts taken from reference TRBV5-1 and TRBJ2-1, reads KAGVTQTPRYLIKTRGQQVTLSCSPISGHRSVSWYQQTPGQGLQFLFEYFSETQRNKGNFPGRFSGRQFSNSRSEMNVSTLELGDSALYLCASSTGQNEQFFGPGTRLTVL.

The chain carries TRBV7-3 and TRBJ1-4; no clear D. The CDR3 sequence is 20 residues long. Trimming cost V 8 bases and J 1 base, with 29 bases left between them. Germline V gene sequence: CDR1 SGHTA, CDR2 FQGTGA. The CDR3 region has the DNA TGTGCCAGCTACAGTCCGTGGCGGAGGGATAGGCTCGGAACTAATGAAAAACTGTTTTTT. This gives the protein CASYSPWRRDRLGTNEKLFF.

The chain has TRBV6-6 and TRBJ2-7; 11 positions match TRBD1. Germline assignment: CDR1 MNHNY and CDR2 SVGAGI (reference sequence). The CDR3 is 15 residues long. J was trimmed by 2 bases and V by 2 bases; bases with no gene match: 2. CDR3 amino acids: CASSYPGQGAYEQYF. The CDR3 region has the DNA TGTGCCAGCAGTTACCCGGGACAGGGGGCCTACGAGCAGTACTTC.